Below are 7 T cell receptor beta chains sequenced from a single sample in a study of human T cells and chemical hapten exposure. TCRdb re-analysed the RACE reads in MiXCR, keeping a single row per CDR3 protein. The sample holds approximately 400,000 distinct CDR3 sequences, about 5.1% seen once. Stated time point: pre-sensitization, week 0. Treatment given: therapeutic diphenylcyclopropenone sensitization with weekly scalp DPC. Sample: whole blood, taken in connection with sensitization to the hapten diphenylcyclopropenone (DPC). These receptors originate from a woman between 50 and 59 years old with alopecia areata. Some clones in this sample may be carry-over from other donors' samples.

This clonotype has a count of ten or more. This chain links TRBV5-6 with TRBJ2-1; the D gene is possibly TRBD2 (7 bases). Germline loops: CDR1 SGHDT, CDR2 YYEEEE. The CDR3 is made up of 12 amino acids. Trimming took off 4 bases at V and 7 bases at J, with 9 bases between the two ends. The CDR3 DNA sequence: TGTGCCAGCAGCGGGAGGGGGAATGAGCAGTTCTTC. This sequence encodes CASSGRGNEQFF.

This clonotype was detected many times. A read error may produce the germline difference seen at one junction end. This rearrangement joins TRBV25-1 to TRBJ1-1; D is unresolved. Germline CDR1 MGHDK, CDR2 SYGVNS. The CDR3 is 11 amino acids. The CDR3 DNA follows: TGTGCCAGTACCCTAAACACAGAAGCTTTCTTT. Protein product: CASTLNTEAFF.

At least ten counts were recorded for this clonotype. The chain joins TRBV12-5 to TRBJ2-1; possible D gene TRBD2, 6 bases. The V and J ends lost 5 bases and 2 bases respectively, with 13 bases between them. Germline loops: CDR1 LGHNT, CDR2 FRNRAP. The CDR3 totals 15 residues. For the CDR3, the DNA is TGTGCTAGTGGTCCGCCGGGGGTCCCCTACAATGAGCAGTTCTTC. Translated, it gives CASGPPGVPYNEQFF.

This clonotype was observed a handful of times. The chain employs TRBV20-1 and TRBJ1-2; perhaps TRBD1 as D (6 bases). The CDR3 is 15 residues long. V lost 0 bases and J 1 base, leaving 12 bases between the germline ends. Germline assignment: CDR1 DFQATT and CDR2 SNEGSKA (reference sequence). The CDR3 sequence is CSAREAGALNYGYTF. CDR3 in DNA: TGCAGTGCTAGAGAGGCGGGGGCACTTAACTATGGCTACACCTTC.

This clonotype occurred many times. The J gene is TRBJ2-1, the V gene TRBV28; 11 positions agree with TRBD2. Germline lookup yields CDR1 MDHEN and CDR2 SYDVKM. The CDR3 spans 17 residues. Trimming took 5 bases from V and 1 from J; bases not matched to a gene: 7. The DNA for the CDR3 is TGTGCCAGCAGTCCCGAGAGACTAGCGGGATCCTACAATGAGCAGTTCTTC. As protein: CASSPERLAGSYNEQFF.

This clonotype has more than one count but fewer than ten. The chain combines TRBV11-2 with TRBJ2-6, with TRBD1 matching 9 bases. V lost 6 bases, J lost 2 bases, and 8 bases stayed unmatched. CDR3 length: 17 residues. Germline V gives CDR1 SGHAT, CDR2 FQNNGV. The CDR3 nucleotides read TGTGCCAGCAGTCCGGGGACAGGGAACGCTGGGGCCAACGTCCTGACTTTC. Its protein product is CASSPGTGNAGANVLTF.

This clonotype came up many times. The genes are TRBV29-1 and TRBJ2-1, with a possible D match to TRBD2 (5 bases). This CDR3 is 13 amino acids long. Germline V gives CDR1 SQVTM, CDR2 ANQGSEA. Between the trimmed V and J ends, which lost 0 bases and 4 bases, there was a span of 7 bases. CDR3 region: CSVEDPGYNEQFF. The CDR3 DNA reads as TGCAGCGTTGAAGACCCGGGGTACAATGAGCAGTTCTTC.